Detailed here is one TCR beta chain. These data originate in a study of blood T cell repertoires in COVID-19. Study background: Donors in the United States, Italy and Spain gave samples during acute or convalescent COVID-19. Sample material is recorded as cDNA or gDNA derived from T cells, B-cell-depleted T cells, or PBMCs.

The junction had 5 bases not matched to a gene; V was cut back by 1 base and J by 0 bases. Germline CDR1 is MDHEN and CDR2 is SYDVKM. The CDR3 is 17 amino acids. In the authors' workflow: Nucleated cell counts were estimated from reference gene primer amplification. TCRdb keeps only in-frame clones here, not all; method: immunoSEQ multiplex PCR. Clone size and the V and J calls come from that table; the DNA yielded D and trimming. The sample has some 220,000 clones; more than 80% are singletons. The J gene is TRBJ1-5, the V gene TRBV28; 8 bases match TRBD1. The sequence was obtained from a human donor in a cohort sampled during active COVID-19. The sequenced material came from peripheral blood. The CDR3 region has the DNA TGTGCCAGCAGTTTATTACAGGGGGGGTATAGCAATCAGCCCCAGCATTTT. Protein product: CASSLLQGGYSNQPQHF.